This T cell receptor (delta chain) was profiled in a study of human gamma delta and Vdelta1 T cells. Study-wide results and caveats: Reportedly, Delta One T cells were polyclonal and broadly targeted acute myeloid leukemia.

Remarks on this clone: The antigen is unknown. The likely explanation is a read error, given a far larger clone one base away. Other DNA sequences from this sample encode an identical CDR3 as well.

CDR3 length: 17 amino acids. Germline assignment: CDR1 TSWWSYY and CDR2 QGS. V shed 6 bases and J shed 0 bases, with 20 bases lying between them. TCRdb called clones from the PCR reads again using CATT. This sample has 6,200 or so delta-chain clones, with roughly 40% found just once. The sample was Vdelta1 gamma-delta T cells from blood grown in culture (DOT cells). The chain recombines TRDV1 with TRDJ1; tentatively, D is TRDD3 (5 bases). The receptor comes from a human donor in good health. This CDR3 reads CALGDLVGDEYTDKLIF. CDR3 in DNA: TGTGCTCTTGGAGATCTCGTTGGGGACGAGTACACCGATAAACTCATCTTT.